This TCR beta chain was recorded in a study of follicular helper T cells after annual influenza vaccination. Study outcomes and limitations: Only roughly 10-20% of analyzed cells yielded productive TCRB sequences.

Per the germline V gene, CDR1 is SQVTM and CDR2 is ANQGSEA. The ends lost 0 bases at V and 7 bases at J; junction bases unmatched: 3. The CDR3 is 13 amino acids. The time point denotes: 2014-2015 season, pre-vaccination. TCRdb's copy holds only in-frame clones and misses some; the assay was immunoSEQ multiplex PCR. The table lists approximately 30,000 clones, 80% to 90% of them singletons. About this clone itself: Its antigen is still unknown.

This specimen was CXCR5+ CD38- circulating T follicular helper cells from blood, taken on the day of influenza vaccination. Subset: circulating Tfh, non-naive CD4+CXCR5+PD-1+ (ICOS+CD38+ or ICOS-CD38-). The TCR originated in an adult who received the influenza vaccine. The V and J genes are TRBV29-1 and TRBJ2-1; TRBD2 matches 7 bases. The CDR3 nucleotides are TGCAGCGTTGAAGACTGGCGGGGGAATGAGCAGTTCTTC. Its translation: CSVEDWRGNEQFF.